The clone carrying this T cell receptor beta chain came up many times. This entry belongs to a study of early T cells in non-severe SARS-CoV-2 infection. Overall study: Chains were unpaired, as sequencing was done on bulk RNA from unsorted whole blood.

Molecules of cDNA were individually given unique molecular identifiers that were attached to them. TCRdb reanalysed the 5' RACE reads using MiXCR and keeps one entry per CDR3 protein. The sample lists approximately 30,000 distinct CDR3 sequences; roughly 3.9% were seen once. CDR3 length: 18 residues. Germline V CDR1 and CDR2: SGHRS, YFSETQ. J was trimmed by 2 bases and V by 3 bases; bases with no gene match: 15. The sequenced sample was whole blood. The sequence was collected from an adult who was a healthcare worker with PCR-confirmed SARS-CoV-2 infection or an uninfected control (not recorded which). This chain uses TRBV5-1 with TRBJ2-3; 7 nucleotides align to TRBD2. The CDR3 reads CASSSALGPGLYTDTQYF. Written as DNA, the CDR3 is TGCGCCAGCAGCTCTGCTTTGGGACCGGGACTATACACAGATACGCAGTATTTT.